These 12 T cell receptor beta chains came from one sample sequenced in a study of shared clonotypes between healthy human individuals. Naive CD8 cells lacked CD45RO, underwent positive selection for CCR7 and left out terminally differentiated effector memory CD45RA+ cells. Profiled with immunoSEQ multiplex PCR; TCRdb holds only in-frame clones, not every one. The sample consists of 760,000 or so clones, about 96% of them appearing once. Sequences were obtained from naive CD8+ T cells sorted from blood. Every receptor here comes from a man aged 25 to 40 in good health.

The J gene is TRBJ1-2, the V gene TRBV2; no clear D. Trimming took off 3 bases at V and 8 bases at J, with 10 bases between the two ends. The CDR3 has 12 amino acids. CDR1 and CDR2 (germline): SNHLY, FYNNEI. CDR3 loop: CASSDMSYGYTF. CDR3 bases: TGTGCCAGCAGTGATATGAGTTACGGCTACACCTTC.

Of note for this clone: Other DNA variants within this sample encode the same CDR3. This rearrangement joins TRBV10-2 to TRBJ2-7; no definite D call. The V end lost 0 bases, the J end lost 4 bases, and 1 base lay between the germline ends. The CDR3 loop spans 11 amino acids. Germline V gene sequence: CDR1 WSHSY, CDR2 SAAADI. In DNA form, the CDR3 reads TGCGCCAGCAGTGAGTCTTACGAGCAGTACTTC. Translation: CASSESYEQYF.

The genes are TRBV5-6 and TRBJ1-5, with a possible D match to TRBD1 (5 bases). Germline assignment: CDR1 SGHDT and CDR2 YYEEEE. There are 14 residues in the CDR3. Trimming stripped 1 base from V and 11 bases from J, with 16 bases between. CDR3 in amino acids: CASSLWGTGESQHF. As DNA, the CDR3 is TGTGCCAGCAGCTTGTGGGGGACGGGCGAGTCCCAGCATTTT.

This sequence joins TRBV27 and TRBJ2-7; D gene unclear. The V gene lost 6 bases and the J gene lost 0 bases, with 9 bases spanning the gap. The CDR3 is 13 amino acids. Looked up from germline, CDR1 is MNHEY and CDR2 is SMNVEV (reference sequence). The CDR3 nucleotides read TGTGCCAGCAGACCCTTAGACTCCTACGAGCAGTACTTC. Translated, it gives CASRPLDSYEQYF.

The chain carries TRBV29-1 and TRBJ2-5, with 14 nucleotides matching TRBD2. J lost 4 bases, V lost 6 bases, and 13 bases had no gene match. The CDR3 has 17 amino acids. Germline V gene lookup returns CDR1 SQVTM and CDR2 ANQGSEA. The CDR3 loop is CSVDGLAGGSGGETQYF. The DNA for the CDR3 is TGCAGCGTGGACGGACTAGCGGGAGGTTCAGGGGGAGAGACCCAGTACTTC.

The V and J genes are TRBV7-9 and TRBJ1-2; possibly TRBD1 for D (6 bases). Germline V lookup: CDR1 SEHNR, CDR2 FQNEAQ (reference sequence). CDR3 length: 12 residues. Trimming removed 5 bases at V and 13 bases at J, with 17 bases between. The CDR3 DNA reads as TGTGCCAGCAGCATCGAAACCACAGGGTGCACCTTC. It is translated as CASSIETTGCTF.

This sequence joins TRBV7-9 and TRBJ1-3; D remains ambiguous. This CDR3 has 17 residues. Germline V gene lookup returns CDR1 SEHNR and CDR2 FQNEAQ (reference sequence). Trimming cost V 5 bases and J 0 bases, with 17 bases left between them. The CDR3 sequence: CASSIVGEGLSGNTIYF. The DNA for the CDR3 is TGTGCCAGCAGCATCGTGGGCGAAGGTCTCTCTGGAAACACCATATATTTT.

The rearrangement links TRBV15 to TRBJ1-2; 9 bases are shared with TRBD1. Germline V lookup: CDR1 LNHNV, CDR2 YYDKDF (reference sequence). Trimming at V came to 5 bases and at J to 7 bases, leaving 5 bases not matched to a gene. The CDR3 runs 13 residues. For the CDR3, the DNA is TGTGCCACCAGCCCCGGGACAGGGAGTGGCTACACCTTC. Its translation: CATSPGTGSGYTF.

J is TRBJ2-2 and V is TRBV28; tentative D call: TRBD1 (6 bases). V was pared by 3 bases and J by 10 bases, with 33 bases between. There are 20 residues in the CDR3. Per the germline V gene, CDR1 is MDHEN and CDR2 is SYDVKM. CDR3 sequence reads: CASSFWAGEGAAPGLAELFF. CDR3 in DNA: TGTGCCAGCAGTTTTTGGGCAGGGGAAGGGGCAGCACCTGGCCTTGCGGAGCTGTTTTTT.

Only one count was recorded for this clone. The chain has TRBV5-1 and TRBJ1-1; TRBD1 is a possible D gene (5 bases). This CDR3 is built from 16 residues. In germline, CDR1 is SGHRS, CDR2 YFSETQ. Trimming shortened V by 0 bases and J by 0 bases, and 12 bases separated the two germline ends. This CDR3 is CASSLGSQGLNTEAFF. The CDR3 DNA is TGCGCCAGCAGCTTGGGATCTCAGGGCTTGAACACTGAAGCTTTCTTT.

The chain joins TRBV5-6 to TRBJ2-7; 10 bases fit TRBD2. The V gene end was trimmed by 1 base and the J gene end by 4 bases; junction bases not matched to a gene: 2. This CDR3 is built from 14 residues. Germline CDR1 is SGHDT and CDR2 is YYEEEE. DNA of the CDR3: TGTGCCAGCAGCTTGCTAGCGGGAGTATACGAGCAGTACTTC. It is translated as CASSLLAGVYEQYF.

The chain links TRBV25-1 to TRBJ2-1; D gene unclear. Germline assignment: CDR1 MGHDK and CDR2 SYGVNS. The CDR3 runs to 14 residues. Trimming removed 4 bases from V and 0 bases from J, with 7 bases in between. This CDR3 reads CASSGQDSYNEQFF. DNA for the CDR3: TGTGCCAGCAGTGGACAAGACTCCTACAATGAGCAGTTCTTC.